The 11 T cell receptor beta chains below were found in one sample sequenced in a study of blood T cell repertoires in COVID-19 (dated by TCRdb to 2019 to 2021). Libraries were built with the immunoSEQ multiplex PCR assay. Imported from immuneACCESS, the table was reduced by TCRdb to in-frame sequences with V and J called. These copies leave out some clones; in studies compared against another copy, an unresolved V gene accounts for under half, and the cause of the remainder is not known. The sample has about 250,000 clones on record, around 83% of them singletons. The ten most abundant clones make up 5.7% of the sample. Sequenced sample: peripheral blood. The receptors were sampled from a man older than 75 with acute or convalescent COVID-19.

This rearrangement joins TRBV6-5 to TRBJ2-1; D gene uncertain. V shed 0 bases and J shed 0 bases, with 9 bases lying between them. The germline V gene encodes CDR1 MNHEY and CDR2 SVGAGI. This CDR3 contains 16 residues. CDR3 protein: CASSYSTLSSYNEQFF. CDR3 in DNA: TGTGCCAGCAGTTACTCGACTCTCAGCTCCTACAATGAGCAGTTCTTC.

The chain is built from TRBV19 and TRBJ2-7; TRBD2 is a possible D gene (5 bases). Germline CDR1 and CDR2: LNHDA and SQIVND (reference sequence). The CDR3 runs to 15 residues. Trimming took off 3 bases at V and 2 bases at J, with 14 bases between the two ends. CDR3 coding DNA: TGTGCCAGTAGTATGCCCGGGGTAACCACCTACGAGCAGTACTTC. As protein: CASSMPGVTTYEQYF.

The J gene is TRBJ1-1, the V gene TRBV5-1; D perhaps matches TRBD1 (5 bases). This CDR3 contains 14 residues. Trimming stripped 0 bases from V and 3 bases from J, with 9 bases between. Germline CDR1 is SGHRS and CDR2 is YFSETQ. DNA of the CDR3: TGCGCCAGCAGCTTGGCCTCGGGGGACACTGAAGCTTTCTTT. This sequence encodes CASSLASGDTEAFF.

The rearrangement links TRBV7-9 to TRBJ2-1, with 11 bases identical to TRBD2. CDR1 is SEHNR and CDR2 is FQNEAQ in the germline V gene (reference sequence). This CDR3 is built from 16 residues. Losses at the gene ends were 4 bases for V and 7 bases for J; bases not matched to a gene: 9. The CDR3 sequence: CASSSRLAGLVNEQFF. In nucleotides, the CDR3 is TGTGCCAGCAGCTCGAGACTAGCGGGACTGGTGAATGAGCAGTTCTTC. Full variable domain (missing parts from reference TRBV7-9 and TRBJ2-1): DTGVSQNPRHKITKRGQNVTFRCDPISEHNRLYWYRQTLGQGPEFLTYFQNEAQLEKSRLLSDRFSAERPKGSFSTLEIQRTEQGDSAMYLCASSSRLAGLVNEQFFGPGTRLTVL.

The chain has TRBV28 and TRBJ1-3, with a tentative D call TRBD1 (5 bases). This CDR3 has 13 residues. Trimming cost V 5 bases and J 6 bases, with 11 bases left between them. Germline CDR1 and CDR2: MDHEN and SYDVKM. Here the CDR3 reads CASSGGMENTIYF. The CDR3 DNA reads TGTGCCAGCAGTGGGGGGATGGAAAACACCATATATTTT.

V gene TRBV19 combines with J gene TRBJ2-7; 10 nucleotides align to TRBD1. CDR3 length equals 12 residues. Germline V gene data show CDR1 as LNHDA and CDR2 as SQIVND (reference sequence). V shed 8 bases and J 5 bases; nucleotides not matched to a gene: 3. The CDR3 DNA sequence: TGTGCCAGTGGGACAGGGGACCACGAGCAGTACTTC. This codes for CASGTGDHEQYF.

V gene TRBV6-1 combines with J gene TRBJ2-4; 8 bases agree with TRBD1. The J segment lost 8 bases and the V segment lost 0 bases, leaving 6 bases of the junction unmatched. This CDR3 spans 15 amino acids. Germline CDR1 MNHNS, CDR2 SASEGT. The CDR3: CASSEAGTGGDIQYF. The CDR3 nucleotides read TGTGCCAGCAGTGAAGCGGGGACAGGTGGAGACATTCAGTACTTC.

The sample holds a few counts of this clone. V is TRBV6-4 and J is TRBJ2-2; possible D gene TRBD2, 5 bases. The CDR3 has 18 amino acids. The germline CDR1 and CDR2 sequences are MRHNA and SNTAGT. V was clipped by 0 bases and J by 4 bases, with 18 bases between them. Here the CDR3 reads CASSDSERASLSTGELFF. CDR3 sequence (DNA): TGTGCCAGCAGTGACTCCGAGCGCGCTAGCCTTAGCACCGGGGAGCTGTTTTTT.

The chain couples TRBV27 to TRBJ1-2; unclear D gene. Trimming took off 7 bases at V and 4 bases at J, with 16 bases between the two ends. CDR1 and CDR2 from the germline V gene are MNHEY and SMNVEV (reference sequence). This CDR3 region has 14 residues. CDR3 in amino acids: CASTKIGSGYGYTF. For the CDR3, the DNA is TGTGCCAGCACCAAAATCGGGAGTGGCTATGGCTACACCTTC.

This rearrangement joins TRBV28 to TRBJ1-6, with D tentatively TRBD1 (5 bases). Trimming took 5 bases from V and 8 from J, leaving 10 bases between them. Per the germline V gene, CDR1 is MDHEN and CDR2 is SYDVKM. CDR3 length equals 13 residues. The CDR3 loop reads CASSPRQHSPLHF. Here the CDR3 DNA reads TGTGCCAGCAGTCCACGACAGCATTCACCCCTCCACTTT.

This chain joins TRBV6-5 and TRBJ1-2; D is uncertain. This CDR3 has 13 residues. V lost 7 bases and J lost 4, with 13 bases in between. Germline assignment: CDR1 MNHEY and CDR2 SVGAGI. The CDR3 coding sequence is TGTGCCAGCACTACTGTCGGGGTCTATGGCTACACCTTC. This gives the protein CASTTVGVYGYTF.